This T cell receptor (beta chain) appears in the sequencing data of a study of cytomegalovirus exposure and HLA in healthy donors. Study-level results: Overall, some 160 TCR beta chains were annotated as cytomegalovirus-associated. For most TCR beta V segments, an earlier analysis put the productive rate at about 90% or about 30% of the time.

In the case of this clone: No antigen is known for it.

PCR was performed using 60 Vbeta and 13 Jbeta primers. TCRdb's table, derived via immunoSEQ multiplex PCR, lists solely in-frame clones and lacks some. Seen here are around 130,000 clones, about two thirds observed once, and the top ten hold about 3.1%. The CDR3 has 15 residues. V gave up 6 bases and J gave up 3 bases, with 15 bases separating them. CDR1 is MDHEN, CDR2 SYDVKM, per germline. This sequence originates from a human donor in good health. Specimen: PBMCs. The J gene is TRBJ2-1, the V gene TRBV28, with D perhaps matching TRBD2 (7 bases). CDR3 DNA sequence: TGTGCCAGCAGCCCCCGCGGGGGCCTCTACAATGAGCAGTTCTTC. Protein product: CASSPRGGLYNEQFF.